This TCR beta chain was recovered during a study of cytomegalovirus exposure and HLA in healthy donors. Overall study context: According to later analysis, the same platform produced the approximately 130 validation and approximately 630 first-cohort repertoires.

The study's findings and limits: Reported results showed that the classifier diagnosed cytomegalovirus status with high specificity and sensitivity. Associated with cytomegalovirus, according to the listing, were 150 to 200 TCR beta chains.

The table came from immunoSEQ multiplex PCR; TCRdb's copy has only in-frame clones and leaves some out. The sample has 130,000 to 150,000 clones, around 88% seen once. The donors were part of the approximately 120-subject validation cohort, which stood apart from the approximately 630-subject first cohort. There are 15 residues in the CDR3. J lost 4 bases, V lost 3 bases, and 7 bases had no gene match. CDR1 and CDR2 (germline): MDHEN, SYDVKM. Details on this clone: Its specificity is unknown.

The clonotype originates from a young woman in good health and CMV-seropositive. This rearrangement joins TRBV28 to TRBJ1-2; TRBD1 matches at 8 bases. The sequenced material came from PBMCs. DNA for the CDR3: TGTGCCAGCAGTTTGGACAGGGAATACGGCTATGGCTACACCTTC. Protein sequence: CASSLDREYGYGYTF.